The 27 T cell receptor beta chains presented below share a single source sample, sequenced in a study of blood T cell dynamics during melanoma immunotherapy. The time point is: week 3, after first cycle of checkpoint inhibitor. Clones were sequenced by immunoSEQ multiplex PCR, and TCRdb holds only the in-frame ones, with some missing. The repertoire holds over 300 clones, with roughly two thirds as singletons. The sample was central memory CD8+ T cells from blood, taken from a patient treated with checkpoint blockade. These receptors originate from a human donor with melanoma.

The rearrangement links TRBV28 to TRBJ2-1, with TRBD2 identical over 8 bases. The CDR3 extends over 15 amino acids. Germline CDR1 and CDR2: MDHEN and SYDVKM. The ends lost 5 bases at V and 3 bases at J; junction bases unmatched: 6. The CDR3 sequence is CASSSGRQDYNEQFF. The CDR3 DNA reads TGTGCCAGCAGTAGCGGGAGACAGGACTACAATGAGCAGTTCTTC.

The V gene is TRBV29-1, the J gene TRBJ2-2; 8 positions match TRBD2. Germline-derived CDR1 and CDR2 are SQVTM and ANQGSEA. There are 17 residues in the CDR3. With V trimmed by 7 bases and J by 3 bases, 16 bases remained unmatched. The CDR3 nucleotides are TGCAGCGCCGCAGGCCATTCGACTAGCGAATACACCGGGGAGCTGTTTTTT. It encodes CSAAGHSTSEYTGELFF.

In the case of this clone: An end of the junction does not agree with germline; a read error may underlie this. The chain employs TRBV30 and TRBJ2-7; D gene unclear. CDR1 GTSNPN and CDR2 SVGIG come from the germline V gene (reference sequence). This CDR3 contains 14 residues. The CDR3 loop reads CAWSVDLSSYEQCF. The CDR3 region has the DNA TGTGCCTGGAGTGTCGACCTTAGCTCCTACGAGCAGTGCTTC.

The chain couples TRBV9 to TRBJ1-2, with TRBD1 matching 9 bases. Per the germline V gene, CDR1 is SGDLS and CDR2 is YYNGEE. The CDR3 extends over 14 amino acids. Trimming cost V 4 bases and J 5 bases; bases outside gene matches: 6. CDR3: CASSSGTGSYGYTF. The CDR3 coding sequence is TGTGCCAGCAGCTCCGGGACAGGGAGTTATGGCTACACCTTC. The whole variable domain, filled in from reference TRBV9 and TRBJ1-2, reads DSGVTQTPKHLITATGQRVTLRCSPRSGDLSVYWYQQSLDQGLQFLIQYYNGEERAKGNILERFSAQQFPDLHSELNLSSLELGDSALYFCASSSGTGSYGYTFGSGTRLTVV.

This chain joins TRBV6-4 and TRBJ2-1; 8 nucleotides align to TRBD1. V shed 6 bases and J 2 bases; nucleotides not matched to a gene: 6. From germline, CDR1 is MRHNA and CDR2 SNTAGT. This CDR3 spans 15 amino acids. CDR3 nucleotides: TGTGCCAGCAGCCCTGGACAGGGTACCTACAATGAGCAGTTCTTC. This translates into CASSPGQGTYNEQFF.

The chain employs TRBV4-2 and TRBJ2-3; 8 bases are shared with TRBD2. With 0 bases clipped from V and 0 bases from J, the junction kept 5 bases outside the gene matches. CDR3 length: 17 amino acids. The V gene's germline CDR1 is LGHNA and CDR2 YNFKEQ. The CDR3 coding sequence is TGTGCCAGCAGCCAAGATTCGGAGCGGGGGAGCACAGATACGCAGTATTTT. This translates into CASSQDSERGSTDTQYF.

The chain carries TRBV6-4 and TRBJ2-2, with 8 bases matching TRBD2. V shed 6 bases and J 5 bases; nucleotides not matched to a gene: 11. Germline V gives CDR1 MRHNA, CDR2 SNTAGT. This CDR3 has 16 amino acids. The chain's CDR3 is CASSETPGGPTGELFF. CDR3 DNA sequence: TGTGCCAGCAGCGAGACACCGGGGGGGCCAACCGGGGAGCTGTTTTTT.

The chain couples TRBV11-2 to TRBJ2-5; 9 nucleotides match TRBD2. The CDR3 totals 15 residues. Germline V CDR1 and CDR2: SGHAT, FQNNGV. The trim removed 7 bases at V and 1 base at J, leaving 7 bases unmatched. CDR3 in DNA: TGTGCCAGCAAAATACTAGCGGGCGTCCAAGAGACCCAGTACTTC. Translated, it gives CASKILAGVQETQYF. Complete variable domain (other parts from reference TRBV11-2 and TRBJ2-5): EAGVAQSPRYKIIEKRQSVAFWCNPISGHATLYWYQQILGQGPKLLIQFQNNGVVDDSQLPKDRFSAERLKGVDSTLKIQPAKLEDSAVYLCASKILAGVQETQYFGPGTRLLVL.

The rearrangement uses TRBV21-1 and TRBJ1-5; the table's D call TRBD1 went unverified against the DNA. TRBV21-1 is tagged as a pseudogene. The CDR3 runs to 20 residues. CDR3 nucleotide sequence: TGTGCCAGCAGCCCCCCTCATCCCCAGGGGCGCCGGGATAGCAATCAGCCCCAGCATTTT. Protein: CASSPPHPQGRRDSNQPQHF.

DNA of the CDR3: TGTGCCAGCAGCTTAGCCCCAGGGGGGATGAGCTCCTACGAGCAGTACTTC. Its translation: CASSLAPGGMSSYEQYF. The V call is TRBV7-8, the J call TRBJ2-7, with D possibly matching TRBD1 (7 bases). Trimming removed 0 bases from V and 0 bases from J, with 15 bases in between. The CDR3 is made up of 17 amino acids. CDR1 is SGHVS and CDR2 is FQNEAQ in the germline V gene.

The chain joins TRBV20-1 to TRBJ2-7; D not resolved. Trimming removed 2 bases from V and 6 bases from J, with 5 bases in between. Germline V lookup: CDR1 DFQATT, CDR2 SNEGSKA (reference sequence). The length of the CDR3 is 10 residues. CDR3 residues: CSARTLEQYF. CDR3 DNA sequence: TGCAGTGCTAGAACCCTCGAGCAGTACTTC.

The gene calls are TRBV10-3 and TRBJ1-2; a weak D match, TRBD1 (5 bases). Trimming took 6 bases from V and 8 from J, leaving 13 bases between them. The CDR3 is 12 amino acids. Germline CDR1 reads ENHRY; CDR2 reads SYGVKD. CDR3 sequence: CAIRMRDEGYTF. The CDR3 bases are TGTGCCATCAGGATGCGGGACGAAGGCTACACCTTC.

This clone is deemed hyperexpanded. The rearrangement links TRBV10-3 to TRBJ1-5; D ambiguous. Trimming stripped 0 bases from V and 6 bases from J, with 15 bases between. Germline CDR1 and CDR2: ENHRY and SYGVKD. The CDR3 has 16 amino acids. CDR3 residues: CAISESTLAVSQPQHF. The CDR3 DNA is TGTGCCATCAGTGAGTCGACTCTGGCAGTCAGTCAGCCCCAGCATTTT.

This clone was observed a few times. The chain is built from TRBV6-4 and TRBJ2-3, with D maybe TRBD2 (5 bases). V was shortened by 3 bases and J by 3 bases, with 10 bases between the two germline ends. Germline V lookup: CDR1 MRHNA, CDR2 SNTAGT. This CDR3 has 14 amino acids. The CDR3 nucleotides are TGTGCCAGCAGTGATGTAGGCGGGACAGATACGCAGTATTTT. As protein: CASSDVGGTDTQYF.

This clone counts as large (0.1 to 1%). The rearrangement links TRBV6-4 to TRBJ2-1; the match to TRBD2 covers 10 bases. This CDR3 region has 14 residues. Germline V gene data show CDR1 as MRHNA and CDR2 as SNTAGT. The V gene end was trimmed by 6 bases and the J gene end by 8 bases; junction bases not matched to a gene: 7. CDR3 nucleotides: TGTGCCAGCAGCCCGCTAGCGGGAGCTGATGAGCAGTTCTTC. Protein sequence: CASSPLAGADEQFF.

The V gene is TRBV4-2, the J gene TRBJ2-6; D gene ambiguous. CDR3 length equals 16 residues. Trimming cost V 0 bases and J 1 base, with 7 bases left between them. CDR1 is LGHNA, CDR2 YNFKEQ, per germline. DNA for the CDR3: TGTGCCAGCAGCCAAGAACCGGGTTCTGGGGCCAACGTCCTGACTTTC. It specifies CASSQEPGSGANVLTF.

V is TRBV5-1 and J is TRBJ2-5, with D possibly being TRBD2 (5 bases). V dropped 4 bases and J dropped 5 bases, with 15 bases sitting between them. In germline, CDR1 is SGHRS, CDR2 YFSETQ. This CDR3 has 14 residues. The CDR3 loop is CASSQVGVRETQYF. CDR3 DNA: TGCGCCAGCAGCCAGGTCGGGGTTCGGGAGACCCAGTACTTC.

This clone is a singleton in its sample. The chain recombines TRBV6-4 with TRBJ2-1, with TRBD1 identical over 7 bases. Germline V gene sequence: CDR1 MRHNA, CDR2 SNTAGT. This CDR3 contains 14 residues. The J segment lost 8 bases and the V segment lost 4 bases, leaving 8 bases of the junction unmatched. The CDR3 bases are TGTGCCAGCAGTGCCTCCACAGGGGCCGATGAGCAGTTCTTC. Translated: CASSASTGADEQFF.

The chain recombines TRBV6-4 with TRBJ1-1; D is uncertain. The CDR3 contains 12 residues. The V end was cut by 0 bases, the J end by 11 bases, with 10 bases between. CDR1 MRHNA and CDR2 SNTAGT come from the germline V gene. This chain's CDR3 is CASSDSSAYAFF. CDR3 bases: TGTGCCAGCAGTGACTCGTCAGCTTATGCTTTCTTT.

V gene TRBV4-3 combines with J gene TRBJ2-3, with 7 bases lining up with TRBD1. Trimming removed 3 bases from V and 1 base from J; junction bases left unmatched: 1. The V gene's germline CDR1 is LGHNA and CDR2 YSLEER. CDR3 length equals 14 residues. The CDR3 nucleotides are TGCGCCAGCAGCCAGGGGACAGGCACAGATACGCAGTATTTT. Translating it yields CASSQGTGTDTQYF.

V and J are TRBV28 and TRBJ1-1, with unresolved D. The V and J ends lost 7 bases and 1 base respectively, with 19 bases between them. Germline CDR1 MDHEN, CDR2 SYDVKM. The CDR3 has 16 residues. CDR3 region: CASNLPVVARNTEAFF. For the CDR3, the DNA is TGTGCCAGCAACCTCCCGGTGGTGGCGAGGAACACTGAAGCTTTCTTT.

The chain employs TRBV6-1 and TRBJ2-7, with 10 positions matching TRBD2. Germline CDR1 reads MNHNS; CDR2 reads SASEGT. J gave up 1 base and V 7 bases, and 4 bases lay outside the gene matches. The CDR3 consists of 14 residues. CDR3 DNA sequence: TGTGCCAGCACTGGGGGACTAGCGTCCTACGAGCAGTACTTC. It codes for CASTGGLASYEQYF.

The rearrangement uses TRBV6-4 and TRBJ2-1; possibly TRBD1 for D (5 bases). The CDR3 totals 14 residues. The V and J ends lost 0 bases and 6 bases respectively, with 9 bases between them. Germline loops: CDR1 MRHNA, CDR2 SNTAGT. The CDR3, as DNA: TGTGCCAGCAGTGACTCCGAAGGGGCCAATGAGCAGTTCTTC. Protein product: CASSDSEGANEQFF.

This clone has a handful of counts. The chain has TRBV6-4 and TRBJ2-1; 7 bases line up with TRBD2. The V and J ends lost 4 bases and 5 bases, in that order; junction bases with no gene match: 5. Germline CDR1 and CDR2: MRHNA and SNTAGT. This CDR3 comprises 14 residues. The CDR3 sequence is CASSVLAEHNEQFF. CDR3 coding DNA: TGTGCCAGCAGTGTCCTAGCGGAGCACAATGAGCAGTTCTTC.

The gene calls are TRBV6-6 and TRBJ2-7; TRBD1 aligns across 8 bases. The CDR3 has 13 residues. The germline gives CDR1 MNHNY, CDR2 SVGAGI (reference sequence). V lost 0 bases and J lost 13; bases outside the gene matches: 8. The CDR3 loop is CASSYSDRDIVYF. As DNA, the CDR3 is TGTGCCAGCAGTTACTCGGACAGGGATATCGTCTACTTC.

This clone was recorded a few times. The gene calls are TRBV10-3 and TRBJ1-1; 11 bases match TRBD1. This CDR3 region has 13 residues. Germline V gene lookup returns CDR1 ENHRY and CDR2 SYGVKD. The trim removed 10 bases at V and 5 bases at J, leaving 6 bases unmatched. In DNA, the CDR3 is TGTGCCACCGGGACAGGGGGTTCAACTGAAGCTTTCTTT. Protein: CATGTGGSTEAFF.

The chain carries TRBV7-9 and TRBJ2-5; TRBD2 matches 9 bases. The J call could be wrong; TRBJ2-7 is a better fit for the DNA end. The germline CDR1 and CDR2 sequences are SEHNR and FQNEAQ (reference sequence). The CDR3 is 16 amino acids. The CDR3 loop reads CASSSPRVAGVSEQYF. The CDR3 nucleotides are TGTGCCAGCAGCTCGCCCCGGGTAGCGGGAGTTAGCGAGCAGTACTTC.